These 31 T cell receptor beta chains were all obtained from the same sample, sequenced in a study of blood T cell repertoires in COVID-19. The protocol was immunoSEQ multiplex PCR, while the TCRdb copy is restricted to in-frame clones and leaves out a portion. This table has about 230,000 clones, 65% to 90% appearing once. The sequencing input was peripheral blood. These receptors all stem from a man in his fifties with COVID-19, enrolled during active disease.

The J gene is TRBJ2-7, the V gene TRBV10-3, with a possible D match to TRBD2 (5 bases). Between the trimmed V and J ends, which lost 2 bases and 4 bases, there was a span of 12 bases. This CDR3 has 14 amino acids. Germline V gene sequence: CDR1 ENHRY, CDR2 SYGVKD. CDR3 nucleotides: TGTGCCATCAGTGAGCCGGAGAGGGTTTACGAGCAGTACTTC. Residues: CAISEPERVYEQYF.

The rearrangement uses TRBV24-1 and TRBJ1-3; 11 nucleotides match TRBD1. Unmatched junction bases numbered 5, after V lost 3 bases and J lost 2 bases. CDR1 and CDR2 from the germline V gene are KGHDR and SFDVKD. There are 17 residues in the CDR3. The CDR3 is CATSDRKDRGPGNTIYF. DNA of the CDR3: TGTGCCACCAGTGATCGTAAGGACAGGGGGCCTGGAAACACCATATATTTT.

The CDR3 coding sequence is TGTGCCACAAAAGGGGGGGGACAGGACACAGCCAAAAACATTCAGTACTTC. Amino acid sequence: CATKGGGQDTAKNIQYF. V usage is TRBV19 and J usage is TRBJ2-4; perhaps TRBD1 as D (8 bases). Germline V lookup: CDR1 LNHDA, CDR2 SQIVND (reference sequence). V was pared by 10 bases and J by 0 bases, with 22 bases between. The CDR3 contains 17 residues.

This chain connects TRBV5-4 to TRBJ2-7, with 9 bases matching TRBD1. After removal of 4 bases from V and 3 bases from J, the junction contained 2 bases not matched to a gene. Looked up from germline, CDR1 is SGHNT and CDR2 is YYREEE (reference sequence). The CDR3 runs 13 residues. The CDR3 loop reads CASSRTGVYEQYF. DNA of the CDR3: TGTGCCAGCAGCAGGACAGGGGTCTACGAGCAGTACTTC.

The rearrangement uses TRBV28 and TRBJ1-6; 8 positions match TRBD1. The V segment lost 6 bases and the J segment 6 bases; nucleotides outside the gene matches: 7. CDR1 is MDHEN and CDR2 is SYDVKM in the germline V gene. This CDR3 spans 15 amino acids. The CDR3 sequence is CASRLGTGGNSPLHF. CDR3 coding DNA: TGTGCCAGCAGACTTGGGACAGGTGGTAATTCACCCCTCCACTTT. The variable domain in full, completed from reference TRBV28 and TRBJ1-6, reads DVKVTQSSRYLVKRTGEKVFLECVQDMDHENMFWYRQDPGLGLRLIYFSYDVKMKEKGDIPEGYSVSREKKERFSLILESASTNQTSMYLCASRLGTGGNSPLHFGNGTRLTVT.

V and J are TRBV2 and TRBJ2-7; a weak D match, TRBD1 (6 bases). The germline gives CDR1 SNHLY, CDR2 FYNNEI. Trimming took 11 bases from V and 3 from J, leaving 14 bases between them. The CDR3 has 12 residues. Written as DNA, the CDR3 is TGTGCCGCCCGGGCGGACAGCTACGAGCAGTACTTC. Protein sequence: CAARADSYEQYF.

The V and J genes are TRBV2 and TRBJ2-5; D is unresolved. The ends were cut back, 7 bases at V and 2 bases at J, with 11 bases in the middle. The CDR3 runs to 13 residues. The germline V gene has CDR1 SNHLY and CDR2 FYNNEI. Here the CDR3 DNA reads TGTGCCAGCAAGCCGATCGGGCAAGAGACCCAGTACTTC. Translated: CASKPIGQETQYF.

The chain recombines TRBV19 with TRBJ2-5, with 11 bases aligning to TRBD1. This CDR3 region has 16 residues. J was trimmed by 7 bases and V by 1 base; bases with no gene match: 8. Germline V CDR1 and CDR2: LNHDA, SQIVND (reference sequence). The DNA of the CDR3 is TGTGCCAGTAGTATAGGCGGACAGGGGGCGTCTGTGACCCAGTACTTC. Its protein is CASSIGGQGASVTQYF.

The chain uses TRBV27 and TRBJ2-1; D is possibly TRBD2 (5 bases). The V end lost 7 bases, the J end lost 11 bases, and 15 bases lay between the germline ends. Germline V gene sequence: CDR1 MNHEY, CDR2 SMNVEV (reference sequence). This CDR3 region has 12 residues. DNA of the CDR3: TGTGCCAGCAAAAGCGGCGTAGGTCAGCAGTTCTTC. Translated, it gives CASKSGVGQQFF.

The chain uses TRBV19 and TRBJ1-5, with 7 bases that match TRBD1. This CDR3 has 15 residues. Germline V CDR1 and CDR2: LNHDA, SQIVND (reference sequence). With 3 bases clipped from V and 7 bases from J, the junction kept 9 bases outside the gene matches. The CDR3 protein is CASSIIGAGGQPQHF. Here the CDR3 DNA reads TGTGCCAGTAGTATCATTGGGGCAGGGGGACAGCCCCAGCATTTT.

V usage is TRBV7-6 and J usage is TRBJ2-7, with TRBD2 matching 16 bases. Unmatched junction bases numbered 14, after V lost 5 bases and J lost 4 bases. The CDR3 contains 19 residues. From germline, CDR1 is SGHVS and CDR2 FNYEAQ. The CDR3 here is CASSPSPGLAGGTPYEQYF. CDR3 sequence (DNA): TGTGCCAGCAGCCCCTCCCCGGGACTAGCGGGGGGGACACCTTACGAGCAGTACTTC. The variable domain in full, with the rest retrieved from reference TRBV7-6 and TRBJ2-7, is GAGVSQSPRYKVTKRGQDVALRCDPISGHVSLYWYRQALGQGPEFLTYFNYEAQQDKSGLPNDRFSAERPEGSISTLTIQRTEQRDSAMYRCASSPSPGLAGGTPYEQYFGPGTRLTVT.

This clone was seen just once. V gene TRBV7-8 combines with J gene TRBJ1-4; D might be TRBD1 (6 bases). Trimming stripped 1 base from V and 10 bases from J, with 19 bases between. Per germline, CDR1 SGHVS and CDR2 FQNEAQ. This CDR3 region has 16 residues. The DNA of the CDR3 is TGTGCCAGCAGCTTAGGCTCACAGGGCCAGAGAGGAAAACTGTTTTTT. Translating gives CASSLGSQGQRGKLFF.

The rearrangement joins TRBV2 to TRBJ1-4; tentatively, D is TRBD1 (6 bases). Germline V lookup: CDR1 SNHLY, CDR2 FYNNEI. CDR3 length equals 17 residues. The germline V and J ends were trimmed by 6 bases and 0 bases, with 17 bases remaining between them. CDR3 nucleotide sequence: TGTGCCAGCAGACTGTGGGACACCCGGACAACTAATGAAAAACTGTTTTTT. It specifies CASRLWDTRTTNEKLFF.

This chain links TRBV27 with TRBJ2-7; D is unresolved. CDR3 length equals 14 residues. The V end lost 6 bases, the J end lost 0 bases, and 12 bases lay between the germline ends. The germline V gene encodes CDR1 MNHEY and CDR2 SMNVEV (reference sequence). The CDR3 protein is CASSPLGLSYEQYF. DNA of the CDR3: TGTGCCAGCAGCCCCCTTGGGCTCTCCTACGAGCAGTACTTC.

Notes on this clone: The junction departs from germline at one end; a sequencing error may be responsible. In nucleotides, the CDR3 is TGTGCCAGCAGCCTAGGGGGTCCCAAGGTGAAGGGCTTC. Translated: CASSLGGPKVKGF. This chain joins TRBV2 and TRBJ1-2; possible D gene TRBD1, 6 bases. Looked up from germline, CDR1 is SNHLY and CDR2 is FYNNEI. The CDR3 is 13 residues long.

This clone was observed once. The chain combines TRBV4-2 with TRBJ1-6; maybe TRBD1 (6 bases). The germline gives CDR1 LGHNA, CDR2 YNFKEQ. The CDR3 loop spans 18 amino acids. Deletions cut 4 bases from V and 2 bases from J, with 18 bases between. CDR3 in DNA: TGTGCCAGCAGCCCCCTTGTCGACAGGTTCGCCTATAATTCACCCCTCCACTTT. Amino acid sequence: CASSPLVDRFAYNSPLHF.

The rearrangement links TRBV19 to TRBJ1-5; 12 bases align to TRBD1. The trim removed 3 bases at V and 7 bases at J, leaving 4 bases unmatched. The CDR3 sequence is 15 residues long. Germline CDR1 reads LNHDA; CDR2 reads SQIVND (reference sequence). The CDR3 DNA reads as TGTGCCAGTAGTATTAGGGACAGGGGGCAACAGCCCCAGCATTTT. Protein sequence: CASSIRDRGQQPQHF.

The chain uses TRBV30 and TRBJ1-6; D gene unclear. Germline lookup yields CDR1 GTSNPN and CDR2 SVGIG (reference sequence). The CDR3 extends over 11 amino acids. V was trimmed by 4 bases and J by 7 bases, leaving 5 bases between them. In DNA, the CDR3 is TGTGCCTGGACTAGGAATTCACCCCTCCACTTT. It encodes CAWTRNSPLHF.

CDR3 sequence (DNA): TGTGCCAGTAGTCACCTAGCGGGGGGACAAGAGACCCAGTACTTC. The encoded protein is CASSHLAGGQETQYF. This chain uses TRBV19 with TRBJ2-5, with 11 positions matching TRBD2. The CDR3 sequence is 15 residues long. Germline loops: CDR1 LNHDA, CDR2 SQIVND (reference sequence). With 5 bases clipped from V and 2 bases from J, the junction kept 4 bases outside the gene matches.

The chain couples TRBV6-2 or TRBV6-3 to TRBJ2-5; 7 nucleotides match TRBD1. V lost 5 bases to trimming and J lost 1 base; unmatched junction nucleotides: 4. The germline V gene has CDR1 MNHEY and CDR2 SVGEGT. This CDR3 is 14 amino acids long. The CDR3 sequence is CASSGRQGQETQYF. The DNA for the CDR3 is TGTGCCAGCAGTGGCCGACAGGGCCAAGAGACCCAGTACTTC.

Here the CDR3 reads CASSRFRDNYNEQFF. The CDR3 bases are TGTGCCAGCAGCCGATTTCGGGACAACTACAATGAGCAGTTCTTC. The chain has TRBV7-9 and TRBJ2-1; perhaps TRBD1 as D (6 bases). Per the germline V gene, CDR1 is SEHNR and CDR2 is FQNEAQ (reference sequence). This CDR3 contains 15 residues. V was cut by 5 bases and J by 3 bases, with 14 bases left in between. The complete variable domain, with remaining parts taken from reference TRBV7-9 and TRBJ2-1, reads DTGVSQNPRHKITKRGQNVTFRCDPISEHNRLYWYRQTLGQGPEFLTYFQNEAQLEKSRLLSDRFSAERPKGSFSTLEIQRTEQGDSAMYLCASSRFRDNYNEQFFGPGTRLTVL.

Regarding this clone: At one end, the junction sequence differs from germline, possibly due to a read error. The chain joins TRBV7-2 to TRBJ2-1; TRBD1 aligns across 7 bases. The CDR3 is 15 residues long. Germline values: CDR1 SGHTA, CDR2 FQGNSA. The CDR3 reads CASSSPTGSYHEQFF. The CDR3 DNA follows: TGTGCCAGCAGCTCCCCGACAGGGTCCTACCATGAGCAGTTCTTC.

This clone was seen a few times. The chain has TRBV18 and TRBJ1-1; 7 positions match TRBD1. The CDR3 consists of 15 residues. V dropped 1 base and J dropped 4; count of bases not matched to a gene: 6. CDR1 KGHSH and CDR2 LQKENI come from the germline V gene. DNA for the CDR3: TGTGCCAGCTCACCACGGCGATCAGGGGGCACTGAAGCTTTCTTT. Translation: CASSPRRSGGTEAFF.

The CDR3, as DNA: TGTGCCAGCAGTTACGGGAGGATATCAGAGACCCAGTACTTC. This gives the protein CASSYGRISETQYF. The chain combines TRBV6-5 with TRBJ2-5, with D perhaps matching TRBD2 (6 bases). Trimming removed 2 bases at V and 4 bases at J, with 11 bases between. The CDR3 consists of 14 residues. Per the germline V gene, CDR1 is MNHEY and CDR2 is SVGAGI.

In this sample, this clone turned up once. J is TRBJ2-1 and V is TRBV7-6; 12 bases are shared with TRBD2. Germline V gives CDR1 SGHVS, CDR2 FNYEAQ. J lost 7 bases, V lost 0 bases, and 4 bases had no gene match. The CDR3 is made up of 16 amino acids. CDR3 protein: CASSLAGTSGRNEQFF. The CDR3 bases are TGTGCCAGCAGCTTAGCGGGTACTAGCGGGAGGAATGAGCAGTTCTTC.

This clone was detected once. This rearrangement joins TRBV7-8 to TRBJ2-2, with 11 bases aligning to TRBD1. This CDR3 is 16 amino acids long. Germline loops: CDR1 SGHVS, CDR2 FQNEAQ. Trimming at V came to 5 bases and at J to 2 bases, leaving 4 bases not matched to a gene. The CDR3 reads CASSQGQGVNTGELFF. CDR3 coding DNA: TGTGCCAGCAGCCAGGGACAGGGGGTTAACACCGGGGAGCTGTTTTTT.

J is TRBJ2-1 and V is TRBV2; 12 bases match TRBD2. Germline assignment: CDR1 SNHLY and CDR2 FYNNEI. Trimming took 8 bases from V and 0 from J; bases not matched to a gene: 8. The CDR3 loop spans 17 amino acids. This CDR3 is CASLGLAGISSYNEQFF. As DNA, the CDR3 is TGTGCCAGCTTAGGACTAGCGGGGATAAGCTCCTACAATGAGCAGTTCTTC.

The chain employs TRBV19 and TRBJ1-2; 9 bases agree with TRBD1. The CDR3 runs to 12 residues. Germline CDR1 reads LNHDA; CDR2 reads SQIVND (reference sequence). J gave up 8 bases and V 3 bases, and 1 base lay outside the gene matches. CDR3 DNA: TGTGCCAGTAGTATGGACAGGGGAGGCTACACCTTC. It codes for CASSMDRGGYTF.

The CDR3 is CASSSAQGTYTEAFF. CDR3 bases: TGTGCCAGCAGCTCGGCACAGGGTACGTACACTGAAGCTTTCTTT. V and J are TRBV5-4 and TRBJ1-1; D is possibly TRBD1 (6 bases). V shed 3 bases and J shed 3 bases, with 15 bases lying between them. CDR3 length: 15 amino acids. Germline V gene lookup returns CDR1 SGHNT and CDR2 YYREEE (reference sequence).

V usage is TRBV5-8 and J usage is TRBJ2-1, with 7 bases aligning to TRBD2. The V gene's germline CDR1 is SGHTS and CDR2 YDEGEE. V dropped 0 bases and J dropped 0; count of bases not matched to a gene: 3. The length of the CDR3 is 16 residues. CDR3 sequence: CASSLAGGSSYNEQFF. CDR3 nucleotides: TGTGCCAGCAGCTTGGCCGGGGGGAGCTCCTACAATGAGCAGTTCTTC.

This clone has a single count. V gene TRBV6-5 combines with J gene TRBJ1-1; 7 nucleotides agree with TRBD1. Looked up from germline, CDR1 is MNHEY and CDR2 is SVGAGI. Trimming removed 6 bases from V and 10 bases from J; junction bases left unmatched: 8. This CDR3 is built from 12 residues. This CDR3 is CASRNDRDRAFF. CDR3 bases: TGTGCCAGCAGAAATGACAGGGACCGAGCTTTCTTT.